This is a list of T cell receptor beta chains from one sample in a study of T cells in localized non-small cell lung cancer. The table came from immunoSEQ multiplex PCR; TCRdb's copy has only in-frame clones and leaves some out. The sample holds tens of thousands of clones, approximately 90% seen once. Sequences were derived from peripheral blood, sampled before any cancer treatment. The receptors stem from a man between 40 and 70 years old with stage I squamous cell lung carcinoma. Each CDR3 is given with its conserved first and last residue. Each record gives: J gene, V gene, D gene, clone size, CDR3 protein. The D gene is left open where the match is weak. Only some rows state a clone size, as once, few, many or a class for expanded clones.

TRBJ2-5 TRBV5-4 . . CASSHSLRGPETQYF
TRBJ2-3 TRBV28 . . CVSAGRTDTQYF
TRBJ2-7 TRBV29-1 TRBD2 few CSVGTSGNYEQYF
TRBJ2-7 TRBV7-6 . . CASSSGRNSYEQYF
TRBJ2-3 TRBV19 TRBD2 . CGTSSRGASGRLTDTQYF
TRBJ2-7 TRBV5-4 . . CASSLTGDSYEQYF
TRBJ1-5 TRBV5-3 . . CAGTIRGQPQHF
TRBJ1-4 TRBV5-8 . once CASSYNEKLFF
TRBJ1-3 TRBV5-1 TRBD1 . CASSVTGDPGNTIYF
TRBJ2-7 TRBV12-5 . . CASGHIAIGPKPYEQYF
TRBJ2-2 TRBV4-3 TRBD1 . CASSPTGRGAGELFF